The source of this T cell receptor (beta chain) is a study of T-cell memory formation after mild COVID-19. Study summary: Largely, TCR clusters stayed within a single donor. Study results and caveats: Whereas later expanders leaned CD4+, clones contracting day 15 to 85 showed a balanced CD4/CD8 makeup.

This clonotype was counted a few times. Its antigen remains unknown. TCRdb analysed the 5' RACE reads with MiXCR anew, one entry per CDR3 protein. The sample yields fewer than 150,000 distinct CDR3 sequences, 11% to 15% seen once. V lost 5 bases to trimming and J lost 0 bases, with 12 bases between them. The germline CDR1 and CDR2 sequences are SGHRS and YFSETQ. The length of the CDR3 is 15 residues. The sample was PBMCs or a T cell subset sorted from them (not recorded which). The TCR sequence derives from an adult woman who had mild COVID-19 (a few samples of this study predate the infection). Cell type and time point are not known. V and J are TRBV5-1 and TRBJ2-1; D not certain. Written as DNA, the CDR3 is TGCGCCAGCAGGGAAGACACCAGCTCCTACAATGAGCAGTTCTTC. Protein sequence: CASREDTSSYNEQFF. The variable domain in full, completed from reference TRBV5-1 and TRBJ2-1, reads KAGVTQTPRYLIKTRGQQVTLSCSPISGHRSVSWYQQTPGQGLQFLFEYFSETQRNKGNFPGRFSGRQFSNSRSEMNVSTLELGDSALYLCASREDTSSYNEQFFGPGTRLTVL.